This paragraph reports one T cell receptor beta chain. Its antigen is unknown. The data stem from a study of T cell responses to AZD1222 COVID-19 vaccine. Study in general: Second-dose intervals of approximately 4 or approximately 12 weeks were pooled.

Unmatched junction bases numbered 9, after V lost 3 bases and J lost 7 bases. This CDR3 spans 15 amino acids. Germline loops: CDR1 MDHEN, CDR2 SYDVKM. Generated by immunoSEQ multiplex PCR, the TCRdb table keeps only in-frame clones and is missing some. The sample has some 140,000 clones, approximately 93% seen once. Study-level results: Increases in Spike-specific TCR breadth and depth were seen after two AZD1222 doses. A mostly white British donor set with more females was recruited, and clonal diversity was possibly underestimated.

The rearrangement uses TRBV28 and TRBJ1-2, with TRBD1 identical over 9 bases. This sequence originates from an adult in good health. The sequencing used peripheral blood, collected on day 0 of AZD1222 vaccination. CDR3 residues: CASSFGTGSFSGYTF. DNA for the CDR3: TGTGCCAGCAGTTTCGGGACAGGGTCTTTCAGTGGCTACACCTTC.